The 19 T cell receptor beta chains below all came from one sample that was sequenced in a study of Graves' ophthalmopathy and Graves' hyperthyroidism. Amplification of the TCR beta CDR3 regions used RNA transcripts (as template). RT-PCR with HTBI primers came first, then second-round multiplex PCR. A single record per CDR3 protein comes from TCRdb applying MiXCR to the multiplex PCR reads. The table shows 200,000 to 250,000 distinct CDR3 sequences, with under 25% occurring only once. Sample: peripheral blood. These receptors were obtained from a woman between 45 and 60 years old with Graves' ophthalmopathy.

This clonotype appeared many times. The CDR3 is CASRPGAGGPTNTGELFF. The CDR3 DNA follows: TGTGCCAGCAGGCCCGGAGCGGGAGGGCCTACTAACACCGGGGAGCTGTTTTTT. The chain employs TRBV12-3 or TRBV12-4 and TRBJ2-2, with TRBD2 identical over 10 bases. Trimming took 6 bases from V and 2 from J; bases not matched to a gene: 12. The CDR3 runs to 18 residues.

Regarding this clonotype: A single base separates this from a much larger clone, so it may be a read error. The genes are TRBV28 and TRBJ1-5; D is unclear. The V gene's germline CDR1 is MDHEN and CDR2 SYDVKM. Trimming took off 3 bases at V and 0 bases at J, with 6 bases between the two ends. This CDR3 region has 14 residues. CDR3 coding DNA: TGTGCCAGCAGTTTTGGGTATAGCAATCAGCCCCAGCATTTT. Its protein is CASSFGYSNQPQHF.

This clonotype was recorded many times. The rearrangement uses TRBV20-1 and TRBJ1-1; 9 nucleotides agree with TRBD1. With 2 bases clipped from V and 3 bases from J, the junction kept 7 bases outside the gene matches. This CDR3 is 15 amino acids long. The V gene's germline CDR1 is DFQATT and CDR2 SNEGSKA (reference sequence). CDR3 DNA sequence: TGCAGTGCTAGACCGCTACAGGGGGCTTACACTGAAGCTTTCTTT. It yields the protein CSARPLQGAYTEAFF.

This clonotype was recorded at least ten times. The rearrangement links TRBV2 to TRBJ2-5; 9 bases are a match to TRBD2. Germline V lookup: CDR1 SNHLY, CDR2 FYNNEI. This CDR3 is built from 15 residues. The J segment lost 5 bases and the V segment lost 6 bases, leaving 10 bases of the junction unmatched. CDR3 protein: CASRTGGTSWETQYF. The DNA for the CDR3 is TGTGCCAGCAGGACGGGCGGGACTAGCTGGGAGACCCAGTACTTC.

The chain has TRBV14 and TRBJ1-1; the D gene is possibly TRBD1 (5 bases). Trimming shortened V by 4 bases and J by 1 base, and 13 bases separated the two germline ends. The germline CDR1 and CDR2 sequences are SGHDN and FVKESK. The CDR3 runs 15 residues. Here the CDR3 DNA reads TGTGCCAGCAGCCGAAACTATGGGGGGAACACTGAAGCTTTCTTT. This encodes CASSRNYGGNTEAFF.

This clonotype has at least ten counts. The J gene is TRBJ2-7, the V gene TRBV5-1, with 9 bases lining up with TRBD2. CDR3 length: 14 amino acids. CDR1 and CDR2 (germline): SGHRS, YFSETQ. The V gene end was trimmed by 6 bases and the J gene end by 0 bases; junction bases not matched to a gene: 4. The CDR3 loop reads CASTPSGNSYEQYF. As DNA, the CDR3 is TGCGCCAGCACCCCTAGCGGGAACTCCTACGAGCAGTACTTC.

This clonotype was seen ten or more times. The CDR3 DNA reads as TGTGCCAGTAGTATCCACAGGGGGCAGAGAGATACGCAGTATTTT. Translation gives CASSIHRGQRDTQYF. The genes are TRBV19 and TRBJ2-3; TRBD1 matches 9 bases. CDR3 size: 15 residues. Germline V gene data show CDR1 as LNHDA and CDR2 as SQIVND (reference sequence). V lost 3 bases and J lost 5; bases outside the gene matches: 6.

The chain uses TRBV29-1 and TRBJ2-7; D is unresolved. The V gene lost 2 bases and the J gene lost 7 bases, with 15 bases spanning the gap. The length of the CDR3 is 13 residues. CDR1 is SQVTM and CDR2 is ANQGSEA in the germline V gene. The CDR3 sequence is CSVETNRAREQYF. The CDR3 DNA is TGCAGCGTTGAAACCAATAGGGCCCGGGAGCAGTACTTC.

V usage is TRBV9 and J usage is TRBJ2-1; D is ambiguous. The germline CDR1 and CDR2 sequences are SGDLS and YYNGEE. V lost 4 bases to trimming and J lost 6 bases, with 14 bases between them. This CDR3 has 14 residues. Here the CDR3 reads CASSFSTHTNEQFF. The DNA of the CDR3 is TGTGCCAGCAGCTTCTCGACACACACCAATGAGCAGTTCTTC.

As to this clonotype: Since a much larger clone is just one base distant, this may be a read error. The chain employs TRBV20-1 and TRBJ2-7; TRBD1 is a possible D gene (6 bases). Germline V gene lookup returns CDR1 DFQATT and CDR2 SNEGSKA (reference sequence). The CDR3 length is 13 residues. The CDR3 reads CSALRDISYERYF. CDR3 bases: TGCAGTGCTCTTAGGGACATCTCCTACGAGCGGTACTTC.

This clonotype was picked up many times. The chain combines TRBV12-3 or TRBV12-4 with TRBJ1-1, with 8 nucleotides matching TRBD1. This CDR3 comprises 13 residues. V lost 4 bases and J lost 7; bases outside the gene matches: 5. CDR3: CASSYRDRGEAFF. DNA for the CDR3: TGTGCCAGCAGTTATAGAGACAGGGGTGAAGCTTTCTTT.

There are many counts of this clonotype. The chain joins TRBV2 to TRBJ1-6; D is unresolved. The CDR3 is 15 amino acids. Germline assignment: CDR1 SNHLY and CDR2 FYNNEI. Trimming cost V 7 bases and J 0 bases, with 10 bases left between them. CDR3 coding DNA: TGTGCCAGCACGGGTACCAGCTCCTATAATTCACCCCTCCACTTT. Translation gives CASTGTSSYNSPLHF.

A remark on this clonotype: A read error may be the cause here, since a much bigger clone is one base away. The chain recombines TRBV12-3 or TRBV12-4 with TRBJ1-1; TRBD1 might be the D (5 bases). This CDR3 has 14 amino acids. V dropped 6 bases and J dropped 5 bases, with 16 bases sitting between them. CDR3 loop: CASSSQGPITEAFF. The CDR3 coding sequence is TGTGCCAGCAGCTCTCAGGGTCCCATTACTGAAGCTTTCTTT.

Many counts were recorded for this clonotype. This chain uses TRBV29-1 with TRBJ2-5, with D unclear. Germline CDR1 is SQVTM and CDR2 is ANQGSEA. This CDR3 comprises 11 residues. Trimming shortened V by 4 bases and J by 5 bases, and 8 bases separated the two germline ends. The CDR3, as DNA: TGCAGCGTTGGGTGGGGTGAGACCCAGTACTTC. Translated: CSVGWGETQYF.

The chain couples TRBV11-2 to TRBJ1-1; no reliable D call. Germline V lookup: CDR1 SGHAT, CDR2 FQNNGV. Trimming cost V 0 bases and J 5 bases, with 10 bases left between them. This CDR3 has 14 residues. CDR3 nucleotide sequence: TGTGCCAGCAGCTTAGATAGGCAGGTTACTGAAGCTTTCTTT. Translation: CASSLDRQVTEAFF.

This clonotype was recorded at least ten times. The chain uses TRBV10-3 and TRBJ1-3; D might be TRBD1 (5 bases). The CDR3 is 15 residues long. The germline gives CDR1 ENHRY, CDR2 SYGVKD. Trimming stripped 8 bases from V and 7 bases from J, with 21 bases between. The CDR3 here is CAIDRPDNQQNTIYF. The CDR3 coding sequence is TGTGCCATCGACAGACCAGACAACCAACAGAACACCATATATTTT.

This sequence joins TRBV30 and TRBJ2-1; D unresolved. This CDR3 has 17 amino acids. Germline V gives CDR1 GTSNPN, CDR2 SVGIG (reference sequence). Between the trimmed V and J ends, which lost 5 bases and 0 bases, there was a span of 20 bases. The CDR3 reads CAWAKLQAASSYNEQFF. CDR3 bases: TGTGCCTGGGCTAAGCTTCAAGCAGCGAGCTCCTACAATGAGCAGTTCTTC.

This clonotype was counted at least ten times. The DNA of the CDR3 is TGTGCCAGCAGTTTAACCTGGGGTCGAGAGACCCAGTACTTC. Translating it yields CASSLTWGRETQYF. This chain connects TRBV28 to TRBJ2-5; the D is unclear. V was shortened by 2 bases and J by 4 bases, with 11 bases between the two germline ends. The CDR3 is made up of 14 amino acids. In germline, CDR1 is MDHEN, CDR2 SYDVKM. The entire variable domain, with the rest obtained from reference TRBV28 and TRBJ2-5, is as follows: DVKVTQSSRYLVKRTGEKVFLECVQDMDHENMFWYRQDPGLGLRLIYFSYDVKMKEKGDIPEGYSVSREKKERFSLILESASTNQTSMYLCASSLTWGRETQYFGPGTRLLVL.

The CDR3 protein is CASSAVWGSNQPQHF. In nucleotides, the CDR3 is TGTGCCAGCAGTGCAGTTTGGGGCAGCAATCAGCCCCAGCATTTT. The chain recombines TRBV6-1 with TRBJ1-5; D might be TRBD1 (5 bases). V lost 4 bases and J 1 base, leaving 11 bases between the germline ends. CDR1 MNHNS and CDR2 SASEGT come from the germline V gene. The CDR3 length is 15 residues.